Listed below are T cell receptor beta chains from one sample, sequenced in a study of read filtering for tumor transcriptome and immune sequencing. One entry per CDR3 protein, called by TCRdb with MiXCR from the reads. The sample lists about 54,000 distinct CDR3 sequences; 9% to 15% were seen once. Sequencing was done on a sample of a population of CD138-negative cells sorted from bone marrow. The origin of the receptors is a donor older than 35 with multiple myeloma. The conserved cysteine and the conserved F or W are not part of the CDR3 here.

TRBV6-2/TRBV6-3 | ASSSQGAAYNEQF
TRBV29-1 | SVVPWTANYGYT
TRBV2 | ASTEVQETQY
TRBV5-1 | ASSPRDRGRRNEQF
TRBV7-9 | ASSFPEGSGTDTQY
TRBV4-1 | ASSHGTGRVNQPQH
TRBV7-6 | ASSLSARINQPQH
TRBV29-1 | SAENPVSSGNTIY
TRBV5-1 | ASSLDSSNQPQH
TRBV30 | AWSVRPGELF
TRBV20-1 | SAELAESSYEQY
TRBV11-1 | ASSATGQGAYEQY
TRBV6-6 | ASSYSWNRGNEQY
TRBV7-2 | ASSLTEFQPQY
TRBV5-5 | ASSLDRTAYEQY
TRBV11-2 | ASSLGAAGNTEAF
TRBV6-1 | ASSEGQGFYGYT
TRBV19 | ASRPSQGAGGLF
TRBV6-6 | ASRHRDRDDTQY
TRBV7-8 | ASSLAAGGTEAF
TRBV4-1 | ASSRLQGTPDDFYEQY
TRBV12-3/TRBV12-4 | ASAWDRGYEQY
TRBV6-1 | ASSEQPSSYNEQF
TRBV9 | ASGERQGSYNEQF
TRBV5-4 | ASSEGTRSADTQY
TRBV12-3/TRBV12-4 | ASLPGTGFSYEQY
TRBV6-2/TRBV6-3 | ASSQNMLGGQY
TRBV24-1 | ATSDFKTPNQPQH
TRBV5-4 | ASSGGTAPGNTIY
TRBV24-1 | ATSWAGTDTQY
TRBV12-3/TRBV12-4 | ASSPDREGQPQH
TRBV7-9 | ASSRTGTGPAF
TRBV5-1 | ASSLELAGAMNTGELF
TRBV13 | ASSLGSAGYNYGYT
TRBV5-1 | ASSFGLAVQETQY
TRBV7-3 | ASSQQGGTEAF
TRBV7-9 | ASSLVGDEAF
TRBV6-5 | ASRPSGGGELF
TRBV7-9 | ASSLDPEAF
TRBV20-1 | SATKLLRTGVRNQPQH
TRBV9 | ASSPWGLPENFGYT
TRBV24-1 | ATSEGAWTYNEQF
TRBV6-4 | ASSRQGLDTEAF
TRBV20-1 | SARSGSGGSDTQY
TRBV11-2 | ASSFDRGRGSDEKLF
TRBV20-1 | SAREGGGRVGYT
TRBV4-2 | ASSCIPPRISSGGMDTQY
TRBV20-1 | SALTGGWYSNQPQH